This entry lists 27 T cell receptor beta chains sequenced from one sample in a study of blood T cells in healthy people across ages. Using a J-beta primer mix together with a sample-barcoded 5' primer, a second PCR was run for roughly 6 to 12 cycles. TCRdb analysed the 5' RACE reads with MiXCR anew, one entry per CDR3 protein. The data show about 1.8 million distinct CDR3 sequences, less than 50% seen once. The sample consisted of blood. Receptors were obtained from a woman aged 40 to 50 in good health.

The chain joins TRBV7-8 to TRBJ2-6; the D gene is possibly TRBD1 (5 bases). Germline V gives CDR1 SGHVS, CDR2 FQNEAQ. V lost 8 bases to trimming and J lost 3 bases, with 23 bases between them. CDR3 length: 18 residues. CDR3 loop: CASPPQGRLLFGANVLTF. The CDR3 DNA is TGTGCCAGCCCCCCTCAGGGCAGGTTACTCTTTGGGGCCAACGTCCTGACTTTC.

The rearrangement links TRBV7-9 to TRBJ2-7; 13 nucleotides match TRBD2. Trimming took 5 bases from V and 0 from J; bases not matched to a gene: 7. CDR3 length equals 17 residues. Germline CDR1 and CDR2: SEHNR and FQNEAQ (reference sequence). CDR3 nucleotide sequence: TGTGCCAGCAGCGACACTAGCGGGGGGGCAACCTCCTACGAGCAGTACTTC. Its translation: CASSDTSGGATSYEQYF.

The chain joins TRBV2 to TRBJ2-2, with 8 bases that match TRBD1. The CDR3 length is 16 residues. The germline V gene has CDR1 SNHLY and CDR2 FYNNEI. V lost 7 bases to trimming and J lost 1 base; unmatched junction nucleotides: 8. CDR3 nucleotide sequence: TGTGCCAGCAACGCCCAGGGGGCGAGGAACACCGGGGAGCTGTTTTTT. Translated: CASNAQGARNTGELFF. Together with reference TRBV2 and TRBJ2-2, the CDR3 gives the full variable domain: EPEVTQTPSHQVTQMGQEVILRCVPISNHLYFYWYRQILGQKVEFLVSFYNNEISEKSEIFDDQFSVERPDGSNFTLKIRSTKLEDSAMYFCASNAQGARNTGELFFGEGSRLTVL.

The chain has TRBV11-1 and TRBJ2-5; TRBD1 or TRBD2 may be the D gene (5 bases each). The CDR3 is 14 residues long. Trimming took off 3 bases at V and 9 bases at J, with 17 bases between the two ends. Germline assignment: CDR1 SGHAT and CDR2 FQDESV (reference sequence). In nucleotides, the CDR3 is TGTGCCAGCAGCTTCCTGGGACCCCGGAAGGCCCAGTACTTC. As protein: CASSFLGPRKAQYF.

The CDR3 DNA sequence: TGTGCCAGCAGTTTCTTAGCGGGGATTTTCAATGAGCAGTTCTTC. It encodes CASSFLAGIFNEQFF. The chain combines TRBV12-3 or TRBV12-4 with TRBJ2-1; the match to TRBD2 covers 8 bases. V lost 3 bases and J lost 6; bases outside the gene matches: 7. This CDR3 contains 15 residues.

This sequence joins TRBV27 and TRBJ1-5; possibly TRBD1 for D (5 bases). The CDR3 has 15 amino acids. CDR1 is MNHEY and CDR2 is SMNVEV in the germline V gene (reference sequence). V lost 4 bases and J 4 bases, leaving 14 bases between the germline ends. The CDR3 region has the DNA TGTGCCAGCAGTTCCAGGGCGGGCATGAATCAGCCCCAGCATTTT. Its protein product is CASSSRAGMNQPQHF.

This chain links TRBV6-2 or TRBV6-3 with TRBJ2-3; D is ambiguous. The germline gives CDR1 MNHEY, CDR2 SVGEGT. Trimming pared 6 bases from V and 0 bases from J, leaving 13 bases between. The CDR3 is made up of 15 amino acids. The CDR3 spells CASSPQGRSTDTQYF. CDR3 sequence (DNA): TGTGCCAGCAGCCCACAAGGTCGTAGCACAGATACGCAGTATTTT.

The chain employs TRBV20-1 and TRBJ2-3; 11 positions match TRBD2. J gave up 4 bases and V 1 base, and 4 bases lay outside the gene matches. The CDR3 totals 15 residues. In germline, CDR1 is DFQATT, CDR2 SNEGSKA (reference sequence). This chain's CDR3 is CSARGLTSGADTQYF. CDR3 DNA sequence: TGCAGTGCTAGAGGGCTGACTAGCGGGGCAGATACGCAGTATTTT.

V and J are TRBV7-3 and TRBJ2-3; 9 positions agree with TRBD2. CDR3 size: 15 residues. Unmatched junction bases numbered 7, after V lost 5 bases and J lost 4 bases. Germline V gene sequence: CDR1 SGHTA, CDR2 FQGTGA. This CDR3 reads CASSTRGGAPDTQYF. In DNA form, the CDR3 reads TGTGCCAGCAGCACACGCGGGGGGGCCCCAGATACGCAGTATTTT.

In this sample, this clonotype turned up many times. The V and J genes are TRBV12-3 or TRBV12-4 and TRBJ2-5, with D possibly being TRBD1 or TRBD2 (6 bases each). V shed 1 base and J shed 1 base, with 10 bases lying between them. CDR3 length: 15 residues. In nucleotides, the CDR3 is TGTGCCAGCAGTTTAGATCGGGGGCTCCAAGAGACCCAGTACTTC. Translation: CASSLDRGLQETQYF.

As to this clonotype: Germline and junction disagree at one end, which may indicate a read error. V gene TRBV11-2 combines with J gene TRBJ2-5, with no clear D. CDR1 SGHAT and CDR2 FQNNGV come from the germline V gene. This CDR3 has 11 amino acids. CDR3 coding DNA: TGTGCCGGCAGCGCCTCTTTTGAGCAGTACTTC. Its protein is CAGSASFEQYF. The whole variable domain, filled in from reference TRBV11-2 and TRBJ2-5, reads EAGVAQSPRYKIIEKRQSVAFWCNPISGHATLYWYQQILGQGPKLLIQFQNNGVVDDSQLPKDRFSAERLKGVDSTLKIQPAKLEDSAVYLCAGSASFEQYFGPGTRLLVL.

This chain joins TRBV4-2 and TRBJ2-7, with TRBD2 matching over 8 bases. V dropped 1 base and J dropped 4; count of bases not matched to a gene: 6. CDR1 and CDR2 from the germline V gene are LGHNA and YNFKEQ. This CDR3 spans 15 amino acids. This CDR3 reads CASSQGVASGYEQYF. CDR3 in DNA: TGTGCCAGCAGCCAAGGAGTCGCTAGCGGGTACGAGCAGTACTTC.

V is TRBV6-2 or TRBV6-3 and J is TRBJ1-2; TRBD1 is a possible D gene (6 bases). V was trimmed by 5 bases and J by 2 bases, leaving 21 bases between them. The CDR3 is made up of 17 amino acids. The germline V gene has CDR1 MNHEY and CDR2 SVGEGT. CDR3 sequence: CASSHLPHGQGNYGYTF. As DNA, the CDR3 is TGTGCCAGCAGTCACCTACCTCATGGCCAGGGGAACTATGGCTACACCTTC.

This clonotype came up once. The rearrangement joins TRBV20-1 to TRBJ1-2; TRBD1 is a possible D gene (5 bases). The CDR3 totals 16 residues. Trimming took 4 bases from V and 1 from J, leaving 19 bases between them. The germline V gene has CDR1 DFQATT and CDR2 SNEGSKA (reference sequence). Here the CDR3 reads CSAMGTGSGFNYGYTF. CDR3 DNA sequence: TGCAGTGCTATGGGGACGGGGTCGGGATTTAACTATGGCTACACCTTC.

This chain uses TRBV7-2 with TRBJ2-3, with 10 bases matching TRBD1. J lost 1 base, V lost 6 bases, and 10 bases had no gene match. CDR1 and CDR2 from the germline V gene are SGHTA and FQGNSA. The CDR3 spans 17 residues. The chain's CDR3 is CASSRPRGTGGTDTQYF. The CDR3 DNA is TGTGCCAGCAGTCGTCCTCGGGGGACAGGGGGCACAGATACGCAGTATTTT.

V usage is TRBV7-2 and J usage is TRBJ1-2; D is perhaps TRBD1 (5 bases). This CDR3 region has 17 residues. V lost 1 base and J 8 bases, leaving 23 bases between the germline ends. Germline CDR1 and CDR2: SGHTA and FQGNSA. CDR3 amino acids: CASSLVVGSSGRGGYTF. The CDR3 region has the DNA TGTGCCAGCAGCTTAGTTGTTGGGAGTTCGGGACGAGGAGGCTACACCTTC.

The rearrangement links TRBV6-6 to TRBJ2-7; weak D call: TRBD2 (6 bases). Per the germline V gene, CDR1 is MNHNY and CDR2 is SVGAGI (reference sequence). Trimming stripped 1 base from V and 0 bases from J, with 10 bases between. The CDR3 contains 15 residues. This CDR3 reads CASSYYVGSSYEQYF. In DNA form, the CDR3 reads TGTGCCAGCAGTTACTATGTCGGGAGCTCCTACGAGCAGTACTTC.

Concerning this clonotype itself: The conserved phenylalanine or tryptophan is not found at the CDR3 terminus, so this likely reflects a read error. This chain links TRBV9 with TRBJ2-1; 8 bases fit TRBD1. This CDR3 contains 17 residues. Germline values: CDR1 SGDLS, CDR2 YYNGEE. With 3 bases clipped from V and 7 bases from J, the junction kept 15 bases outside the gene matches. The CDR3 loop reads CASSEAPSRGLNNEQFL. As DNA, the CDR3 is TGTGCCAGCAGCGAGGCCCCTTCCAGGGGGCTGAATAATGAGCAGTTCTTA.

Only one count was recorded for this clonotype. The J gene is TRBJ1-5, the V gene TRBV7-8; D remains unclear. Germline CDR1 is SGHVS and CDR2 is FQNEAQ. The CDR3 has 17 residues. V dropped 3 bases and J dropped 1 base, with 16 bases sitting between them. In DNA, the CDR3 is TGTGCCAGCAGCTTTGGGGTCGATCTGAGGAGCAATCAGCCCCAGCATTTT. Protein sequence: CASSFGVDLRSNQPQHF.

Notes on this clonotype: The junction differs from germline at one of its ends, possibly a read error. This chain connects TRBV11-2 to TRBJ2-5; 8 bases are shared with TRBD1. The germline CDR1 and CDR2 sequences are SGHAT and FQNNGV. The CDR3 contains 14 residues. In nucleotides, the CDR3 is TGTGCCGGCAGCCCCGGACAGGGCGGCGAGACCCAGTACTTC. It codes for CAGSPGQGGETQYF.

This clonotype was seen a handful of times. This chain uses TRBV4-3 with TRBJ2-7; D is perhaps TRBD1 (5 bases). Matching the DNA end better, TRBJ2-5 makes the J call doubtful. This CDR3 region has 16 residues. Germline V gene data show CDR1 as LGHNA and CDR2 as YSLEER. The CDR3, as DNA: TGCGCCAGCAGCCAAATCCAGGGCAGCGTGGGAGAGACCCAGTACTTC. Translated: CASSQIQGSVGETQYF.

The V gene is TRBV7-2, the J gene TRBJ2-1; tentative D call: TRBD1 (6 bases). This CDR3 comprises 17 residues. Germline lookup yields CDR1 SGHTA and CDR2 FQGNSA. V was trimmed by 5 bases and J by 10 bases, leaving 27 bases between them. CDR3 DNA sequence: TGTGCCAGCAGCCCTCAGGGGCGGTTAAGGGATCACTACGAGCAGTTCTTC. Translated, it gives CASSPQGRLRDHYEQFF.

This clonotype was detected only once. This chain uses TRBV7-2 with TRBJ2-7; possibly TRBD1 for D (6 bases). CDR1 is SGHTA and CDR2 is FQGNSA in the germline V gene. The germline V and J ends were trimmed by 6 bases and 2 bases, with 14 bases remaining between them. The CDR3 covers 14 residues. Here the CDR3 DNA reads TGTGCCAGCAGGACACGCAGGGGAACCTACGAGCAGTACTTC. Protein sequence: CASRTRRGTYEQYF.

This chain uses TRBV7-6 with TRBJ2-3, with D hard to call. Trimming cost V 4 bases and J 1 base, with 9 bases left between them. Germline CDR1 is SGHVS and CDR2 is FNYEAQ. This CDR3 comprises 14 residues. CDR3 bases: TGTGCCAGCAGCTCCACACCCCGCACAGATACGCAGTATTTT. Its protein is CASSSTPRTDTQYF.

This clonotype was observed a handful of times. The chain uses TRBV10-3 and TRBJ1-2; no clear D gene. The germline V gene encodes CDR1 ENHRY and CDR2 SYGVKD. The V and J ends lost 0 bases and 5 bases respectively, with 10 bases between them. There are 14 residues in the CDR3. The CDR3 DNA reads as TGTGCCATCAGTGAGTCGACGGCAGTATATGGCTACACCTTC. As protein: CAISESTAVYGYTF.

V and J are TRBV6-5 and TRBJ2-1; D is tentatively TRBD1 or TRBD2 (5 bases each). V was trimmed by 2 bases and J by 0 bases, leaving 11 bases between them. The germline gives CDR1 MNHEY, CDR2 SVGAGI. The CDR3 is 16 amino acids. The DNA for the CDR3 is TGTGCCAGCAGTTACCGACAGACTATCTCCTACAATGAGCAGTTCTTC. Amino acid sequence: CASSYRQTISYNEQFF.

Concerning this clonotype itself: A junction boundary mismatches the germline segment, possibly from a read error. The chain uses TRBV28 and TRBJ2-3, with 7 bases matching TRBD1. In germline, CDR1 is MDHEN, CDR2 SYDVKM. The CDR3 extends over 16 amino acids. The CDR3 sequence: CASSVDRVIRTDTQSF. The CDR3 DNA is TGTGCCAGCAGTGTAGACAGGGTTATTCGCACAGATACGCAGTCTTTT.